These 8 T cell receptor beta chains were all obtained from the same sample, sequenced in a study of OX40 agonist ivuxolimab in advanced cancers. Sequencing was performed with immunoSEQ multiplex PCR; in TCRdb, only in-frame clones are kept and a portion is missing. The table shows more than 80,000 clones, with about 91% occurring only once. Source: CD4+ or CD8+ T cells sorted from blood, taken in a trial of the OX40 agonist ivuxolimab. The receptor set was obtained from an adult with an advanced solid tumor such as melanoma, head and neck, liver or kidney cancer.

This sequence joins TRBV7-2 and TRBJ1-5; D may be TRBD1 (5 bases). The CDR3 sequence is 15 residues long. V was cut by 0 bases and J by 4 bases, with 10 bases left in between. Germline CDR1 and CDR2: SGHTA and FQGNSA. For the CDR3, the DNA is TGTGCCAGCAGCTTAGCACGGGGGGTAAATCAGCCCCAGCATTTT. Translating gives CASSLARGVNQPQHF.

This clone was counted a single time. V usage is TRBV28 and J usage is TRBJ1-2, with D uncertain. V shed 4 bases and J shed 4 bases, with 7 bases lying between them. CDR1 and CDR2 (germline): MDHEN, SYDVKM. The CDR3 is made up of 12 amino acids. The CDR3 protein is CASSSWTYGYTF. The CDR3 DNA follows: TGTGCCAGCAGTTCATGGACCTATGGCTACACCTTC.

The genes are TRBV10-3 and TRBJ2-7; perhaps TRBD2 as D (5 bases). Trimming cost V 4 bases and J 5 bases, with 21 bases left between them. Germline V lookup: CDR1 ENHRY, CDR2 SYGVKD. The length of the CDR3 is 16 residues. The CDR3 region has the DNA TGTGCCATCAGTGTGGTTCGGGGTCTCGCCACCGACGAGCAGTACTTC. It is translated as CAISVVRGLATDEQYF.

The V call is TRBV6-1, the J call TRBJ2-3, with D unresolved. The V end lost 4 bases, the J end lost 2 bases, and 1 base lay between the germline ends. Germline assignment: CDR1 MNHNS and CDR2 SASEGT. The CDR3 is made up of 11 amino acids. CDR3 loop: CASSATDTQYF. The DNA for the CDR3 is TGTGCCAGCAGTGCCACAGATACGCAGTATTTT.

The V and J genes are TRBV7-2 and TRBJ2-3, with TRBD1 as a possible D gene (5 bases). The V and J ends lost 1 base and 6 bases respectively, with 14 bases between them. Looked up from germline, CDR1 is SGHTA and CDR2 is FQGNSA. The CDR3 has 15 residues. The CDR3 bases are TGTGCCAGCAGCTTAGGGACAAGTTTCGCGGATACGCAGTATTTT. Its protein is CASSLGTSFADTQYF.

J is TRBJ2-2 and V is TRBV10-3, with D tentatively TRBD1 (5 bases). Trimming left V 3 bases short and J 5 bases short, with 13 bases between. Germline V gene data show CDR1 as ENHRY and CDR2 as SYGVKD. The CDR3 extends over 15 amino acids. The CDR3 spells CAISDRALRTGELFF. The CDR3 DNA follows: TGTGCCATCAGTGACAGGGCACTCAGGACCGGGGAGCTGTTTTTT.

CDR3 protein: CASSSPRETQYF. For the CDR3, the DNA is TGTGCCAGCAGTTCCCCGAGAGAGACCCAGTACTTC. This rearrangement joins TRBV28 to TRBJ2-5; no definite D call. Germline V gene lookup returns CDR1 MDHEN and CDR2 SYDVKM. CDR3 length: 12 amino acids. V was trimmed by 4 bases and J by 4 bases, leaving 7 bases between them.

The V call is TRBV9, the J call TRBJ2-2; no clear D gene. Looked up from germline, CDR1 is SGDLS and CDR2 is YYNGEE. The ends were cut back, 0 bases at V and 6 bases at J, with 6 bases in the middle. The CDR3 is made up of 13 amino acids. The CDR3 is CASSVDRSGELFF. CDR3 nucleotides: TGTGCCAGCAGCGTAGATAGGTCCGGGGAGCTGTTTTTT.